This TCR beta chain was captured in a study of T cells after posttransplantation cyclophosphamide. The sample holds many counts of this clone. What it binds is not known. Germline V gives CDR1 SGHAT, CDR2 FQNNGV. The CDR3 is 12 amino acids. V was clipped by 5 bases and J by 6 bases, with 10 bases between them. Findings and caveats of the study: After PTCy, TRB diversity resembled that of CNI/methotrexate controls. Skin or GI-infiltrating T cells shared few TRB sequences with blood. Donor-recipient repertoire similarity was low at 1-2 months, rising over year one.

Profiled with immunoSEQ multiplex PCR; TCRdb holds only in-frame clones, not every one. Sampling found approximately 30,000 clones, none seen once. V is TRBV11-2 and J is TRBJ1-1, with no clear D. Specimen: PBMCs. This TCR came from a woman in her fifties or sixties in good health and a related stem cell transplant donor. The CDR3 sequence: CASSPPLSEAFF. CDR3 bases: TGTGCCAGCAGCCCCCCCTTGTCTGAAGCTTTCTTT.